A selection of T cell receptor beta chains follows, all from one sample in a study of T cell responses to AZD1222 COVID-19 vaccine. Using immunoSEQ multiplex PCR, the repertoire was profiled, and TCRdb retains in-frame clones only, with some absent. Of approximately 120,000 clones in the sample, roughly 88% are singletons; the top ten hold about 15%. Sequencing used peripheral blood, obtained on day 0 of AZD1222 vaccination. The receptors originated from an adult in good health. Both conserved end residues are part of each CDR3. D genes are given only for firm matches. Clone size is not always given. Where it is, it says once, few, many or a class for expanded clones.

clone size	V gene	J gene	D gene	CDR3 DNA	CDR3 protein
-	TRBV4-3	TRBJ2-3	-	TGCGCCAGCAGCCAGTACGGAGCGTTCACAGATACGCAGTATTTT	CASSQYGAFTDTQYF
-	TRBV7-8	TRBJ2-7	TRBD2	TGTGCCAGCAGCCGGCGGGGGAGGTACGAGCAGTACTTC	CASSRRGRYEQYF
-	TRBV19	TRBJ2-1	-	TGTGCCAGTAGTGTACGTGGAGACAATGAGCAGTTCTTC	CASSVRGDNEQFF
-	TRBV11-3	TRBJ2-5	TRBD1	TGTGCCAGCAGCTACTCGGGACAGGGACAAGAGACCCAGTACTTC	CASSYSGQGQETQYF
-	TRBV18	TRBJ2-1	TRBD2	TGTGCCAGCTCACCATTAGAAACGGGAGGGCCGGGTGAGCAGTTCTTC	CASSPLETGGPGEQFF
once	TRBV5-4	TRBJ2-5	-	TGTGCCAGCAGCTTGGAGCAGGGGGGAGAGACCCAGTACTTC	CASSLEQGGETQYF
-	TRBV2	TRBJ1-4	-	TGTGCCAGCAGTCTGGGGATCGGAACTAATGAAAAACTGTTTTTT	CASSLGIGTNEKLFF
-	TRBV24-1	TRBJ2-7	-	TGTGCCACCAGTGACCCCCGGGGGTACGAGCAGTACTTC	CATSDPRGYEQYF
-	TRBV2	TRBJ1-1	-	TGTGCCAGCAGTGAAGCGGTAGCTATGAACACTGAAGCTTTCTTT	CASSEAVAMNTEAFF
-	TRBV3-1/TRBV3-2	TRBJ2-5	-	TGTGCCAGCAGCCAAGGAGCCGGGACGGCCGGGACCCAGTACTTC	CASSQGAGTAGTQYF
once	TRBV18	TRBJ1-4	TRBD1	TGTGCCAGCTCACACGGGACAGGGGGTGTCTATGAAAAACTGTTTTTT	CASSHGTGGVYEKLFF
-	TRBV28	TRBJ1-2	-	TGTGCCAGCAGTGAACAGGGACGCTATGGCTACACCTTC	CASSEQGRYGYTF
-	TRBV9	TRBJ1-2	-	TGTGCCAGCAGCGTAGGACAGCTTCCCCGAGGCTACACCTTC	CASSVGQLPRGYTF
-	TRBV6-5	TRBJ2-5	-	TGTGCCAGCAGTATCGGGGGCGGGTGGGAGACCCAGTACTTC	CASSIGGGWETQYF
-	TRBV5-1	TRBJ1-4	TRBD1	TGCGCCAGCAGCTGGGGGGACAGGGGGCGAGTGGATGAAAAACTGTTTTTT	CASSWGDRGRVDEKLFF
few	TRBV6-5	TRBJ1-1	-	TGTGCCAGCAGTTACCGGAACACTGAAGCTTTCTTT	CASSYRNTEAFF
-	TRBV7-2	TRBJ1-1	TRBD1	TGTGCCAGCAGCACAACCGGGACAGGGGGCACTGAAGCTTTCTTT	CASSTTGTGGTEAFF
-	TRBV25-1	TRBJ1-1	TRBD1	TGTGCCAGCAGTCCACCAGGGGGAGTTCCAGCTTTCTTT	CASSPPGGVPAFF
-	TRBV24-1	TRBJ2-3	TRBD2	TGTGCCACCAGTGACCCCAGCGGGAGTAGCCTAGATACGCAGTATTTT	CATSDPSGSSLDTQYF
-	TRBV27	TRBJ2-1	-	TGTGCCAGCAGTTTAAATGCCTACAATGAGCAGTTCTTC	CASSLNAYNEQFF
-	TRBV29-1	TRBJ2-3	TRBD2	TGCAGCGTTGAAGATCCTACGGGACTAGCGGCTCGCACAGATACGCAGTATTTT	CSVEDPTGLAARTDTQYF
-	TRBV15	TRBJ2-3	-	TGTGCCACCAGGGAGGGGGGACTTTTTGCAGATACGCAGTATTTT	CATREGGLFADTQYF
few	TRBV19	TRBJ2-5	-	TGTGCCAGTAGACAACAAGAGACCCAGTACTTC	CASRQQETQYF
-	TRBV11-3	TRBJ2-7	TRBD2	TGTGCCAGCAGCCACGGGACTAGCGGGGTGGCGGAGCAGTACTTC	CASSHGTSGVAEQYF